Listed here are 29 T cell receptor beta chains from one sample, sequenced in a study of T cell repertoires in cytomegalovirus infection. TCRdb independently ran MiXCR on the reads; one entry per CDR3 protein. The sample shows about 770,000 distinct CDR3 sequences, 25% to 35% of them seen only once. These receptors are not linked to any known antigen. Sequencing was performed on cultured CD8+ T cells from PBMCs, taken from culture after CMV antigen stimulation. These receptors all come from a human donor in good health (CMV status not recorded). Some clones in this sample may be carry-over from other donors' samples.

This rearrangement joins TRBV6-2 or TRBV6-3 to TRBJ2-1, with TRBD2 as a possible D gene (5 bases). CDR1 MNHEY and CDR2 SVGEGT come from the germline V gene. Trimming removed 2 bases from V and 6 bases from J, with 11 bases in between. The CDR3 loop spans 14 amino acids. In DNA, the CDR3 is TGTGCCAGCAGTTACCCCAGCGGAGCCAATGAGCAGTTCTTC. This sequence encodes CASSYPSGANEQFF.

The chain is built from TRBV4-1 and TRBJ1-2; 8 nucleotides align to TRBD1. The germline CDR1 and CDR2 sequences are MGHRA and YSYEKL. The junction had 14 bases not matched to a gene; V was cut back by 4 bases and J by 13 bases. This CDR3 contains 14 residues. CDR3 DNA: TGCGCCAGCAGCCCGGGACAGGCGCTGGCGCGAGGCACCTTC. It is translated as CASSPGQALARGTF.

The chain carries TRBV2 and TRBJ2-4; D is undetermined. Germline CDR1 is SNHLY and CDR2 is FYNNEI. The CDR3 contains 9 residues. The V and J ends lost 8 bases and 8 bases respectively, with 4 bases between them. The CDR3, as DNA: TGTGCCAGCGGGCACATTCAGTACTTC. Protein product: CASGHIQYF.

The chain uses TRBV29-1 and TRBJ2-5; 10 bases line up with TRBD1. The CDR3 length is 18 residues. Looked up from germline, CDR1 is SQVTM and CDR2 is ANQGSEA. Losses at the gene ends were 3 bases for V and 5 bases for J; bases not matched to a gene: 18. CDR3 protein: CSVDRSRTGGRLAETQYF. The CDR3 nucleotides are TGCAGCGTTGACCGCAGTAGGACAGGGGGACGGTTGGCGGAGACCCAGTACTTC.

The V gene is TRBV4-3, the J gene TRBJ2-2; D tentatively reads TRBD1 or TRBD2 (5 bases each). From germline, CDR1 is LGHNA and CDR2 YSLEER. V was pared by 0 bases and J by 6 bases, with 14 bases between. There are 16 residues in the CDR3. The CDR3 DNA is TGCGCCAGCAGCCAAGATTCAGGGTCGGAGGCCGGGGAGCTGTTTTTT. This codes for CASSQDSGSEAGELFF.

This clonotype has ten or more counts. The rearrangement uses TRBV7-2 and TRBJ2-2; D remains unclear. This CDR3 region has 12 residues. Germline V gives CDR1 SGHTA, CDR2 FQGNSA. V lost 9 bases and J 6 bases, leaving 11 bases between the germline ends. CDR3 protein: CASLRVSGELFF. As DNA, the CDR3 is TGTGCCAGTCTCCGGGTTTCCGGGGAGCTGTTTTTT.

This clonotype was detected many times. V gene TRBV7-9 combines with J gene TRBJ2-3, with 8 bases fitting TRBD2. Unmatched junction bases numbered 6, after V lost 7 bases and J lost 0 bases. In germline, CDR1 is SEHNR, CDR2 FQNEAQ (reference sequence). The CDR3 contains 15 residues. The CDR3 region is CASTPSGGSTDTQYF. CDR3 coding DNA: TGTGCCAGCACCCCAAGCGGGGGTAGCACAGATACGCAGTATTTT.

This clonotype has only a few counts. The V and J genes are TRBV7-9 and TRBJ2-5; 9 bases fit TRBD2. CDR3 length equals 19 residues. Germline CDR1 SEHNR, CDR2 FQNEAQ (reference sequence). The trim removed 4 bases at V and 2 bases at J, leaving 17 bases unmatched. CDR3 bases: TGTGCCAGCAGCTCATTATCGCCTAGCGGGGAATCCCCACAAGAGACCCAGTACTTC. Protein product: CASSSLSPSGESPQETQYF.

This clonotype showed up just a few times. This chain connects TRBV10-2 to TRBJ2-5, with a tentative D call TRBD2 (6 bases). V dropped 0 bases and J dropped 1 base, with 9 bases sitting between them. Germline V lookup: CDR1 WSHSY, CDR2 SAAADI. The CDR3 spans 15 residues. The CDR3 DNA reads TGCGCCAGCAGTGAGTCGGGAGGCTTCCAAGAGACCCAGTACTTC. Translation: CASSESGGFQETQYF.

The gene calls are TRBV28 and TRBJ1-2, with a weak D call TRBD1 (5 bases). CDR3 length: 15 residues. V was shortened by 6 bases and J by 2 bases, with 16 bases between the two germline ends. Germline-derived CDR1 and CDR2 are MDHEN and SYDVKM. CDR3 sequence (DNA): TGTGCCAGCAGGGCGGACCGGGGGGGAAACTATGGCTACACCTTC. Translation gives CASRADRGGNYGYTF.

The rearrangement uses TRBV10-3 and TRBJ2-2; D call uncertain. V was trimmed by 3 bases and J by 7 bases, leaving 12 bases between them. The CDR3 runs to 14 residues. CDR1 and CDR2 from the germline V gene are ENHRY and SYGVKD. This chain's CDR3 is CAISDTLKGGELFF. The CDR3 coding sequence is TGTGCCATCAGTGATACCCTGAAGGGCGGGGAGCTGTTTTTT.

Here the CDR3 reads CASTGTAPSYNEQFF. CDR3 sequence (DNA): TGTGCCAGCACAGGGACTGCACCCTCCTACAATGAGCAGTTCTTC. This chain links TRBV11-2 with TRBJ2-1, with D tentatively TRBD2 (6 bases). This CDR3 region has 15 residues. The germline CDR1 and CDR2 sequences are SGHAT and FQNNGV. The V end lost 7 bases, the J end lost 0 bases, and 13 bases lay between the germline ends.

The chain links TRBV6-2 or TRBV6-3 to TRBJ2-2; 9 bases are a match to TRBD1. The CDR3 totals 15 residues. With V trimmed by 5 bases and J by 6 bases, 7 bases remained unmatched. Germline V gene data show CDR1 as MNHEY and CDR2 as SVGEGT. The CDR3 spells CASSPFRTGAGELFF. The CDR3 region has the DNA TGTGCCAGCAGTCCTTTCCGGACAGGGGCCGGGGAGCTGTTTTTT.

The table lists this clonotype with a few counts. CDR3 residues: CASSTTGGSGANVLTF. The CDR3 bases are TGTGCCAGTAGTACTACAGGGGGCTCTGGGGCCAACGTCCTGACTTTC. The gene calls are TRBV19 and TRBJ2-6; 8 bases map to TRBD1. CDR1 is LNHDA, CDR2 SQIVND, per germline (reference sequence). J was trimmed by 0 bases and V by 4 bases; bases with no gene match: 2. The CDR3 is 16 residues long.

The CDR3 DNA follows: TGTGCCAGCAGTTACACAGGGGGACTCAATGGCTACACCTTC. It codes for CASSYTGGLNGYTF. This chain links TRBV6-8 with TRBJ1-2; 8 positions match TRBD1. The CDR3 extends over 14 amino acids. The junction had 5 bases not matched to a gene; V was cut back by 2 bases and J by 6 bases. Per the germline V gene, CDR1 is MNHGY and CDR2 is SAAAGT.

The J gene is TRBJ1-2, the V gene TRBV19, with 9 positions matching TRBD1. V lost 4 bases to trimming and J lost 4 bases; unmatched junction nucleotides: 4. The V gene's germline CDR1 is LNHDA and CDR2 SQIVND (reference sequence). This CDR3 has 14 amino acids. The chain's CDR3 is CASSTQGAFYGYTF. The CDR3 DNA sequence: TGTGCCAGTAGTACACAGGGGGCATTCTATGGCTACACCTTC.

A single count supports this clonotype. This chain uses TRBV2 with TRBJ1-5; 9 bases are a match to TRBD1. With V trimmed by 5 bases and J by 3 bases, 11 bases remained unmatched. This CDR3 region has 17 residues. Germline assignment: CDR1 SNHLY and CDR2 FYNNEI. As DNA, the CDR3 is TGTGCCAGCAGTAACTTGGGACAGGGCTTCTCCAATCAGCCCCAGCATTTT. This sequence encodes CASSNLGQGFSNQPQHF.

This chain uses TRBV28 with TRBJ1-2; maybe TRBD1 (6 bases). The CDR3 length is 15 residues. Trimming cost V 10 bases and J 2 bases, with 20 bases left between them. Germline CDR1 is MDHEN and CDR2 is SYDVKM. This CDR3 is CATIDRRQANYGYTF. DNA for the CDR3: TGTGCCACCATTGATCGCCGACAGGCGAACTATGGCTACACCTTC.

This clonotype was seen a few times. The V call is TRBV28, the J call TRBJ2-2, with D possibly matching TRBD1 (6 bases). Germline values: CDR1 MDHEN, CDR2 SYDVKM. The V end was cut by 2 bases, the J end by 5 bases, with 9 bases between. The CDR3 has 14 amino acids. DNA of the CDR3: TGTGCCAGCAGTTTACGCAGGGGTACCGGGGAGCTGTTTTTT. Encoded protein: CASSLRRGTGELFF. The full variable domain, its missing parts supplied by reference TRBV28 and TRBJ2-2, is DVKVTQSSRYLVKRTGEKVFLECVQDMDHENMFWYRQDPGLGLRLIYFSYDVKMKEKGDIPEGYSVSREKKERFSLILESASTNQTSMYLCASSLRRGTGELFFGEGSRLTVL.

The rearrangement links TRBV27 to TRBJ2-7; D unclear. CDR3 length equals 14 residues. V shed 2 bases and J shed 0 bases, with 8 bases lying between them. CDR1 MNHEY and CDR2 SMNVEV come from the germline V gene (reference sequence). CDR3 DNA sequence: TGTGCCAGCAGTTTAGGGGTGCTCTCCTACGAGCAGTACTTC. Protein product: CASSLGVLSYEQYF.

Here the CDR3 reads CSSCRGGNTEAFF. In DNA, the CDR3 is TGCAGCTCCTGCCGGGGGGGGAACACTGAAGCTTTCTTT. This chain joins TRBV29-1 and TRBJ1-1, with D tentatively TRBD1 (5 bases). Germline-derived CDR1 and CDR2 are SQVTM and ANQGSEA. Trimming shortened V by 8 bases and J by 1 base, and 14 bases separated the two germline ends. The CDR3 totals 13 residues.

This clonotype was observed at least ten times. This chain links TRBV7-2 with TRBJ2-3, with 11 bases lining up with TRBD2. This CDR3 is 16 amino acids long. Germline assignment: CDR1 SGHTA and CDR2 FQGNSA. V was pared by 5 bases and J by 3 bases, with 7 bases of the junction left unmatched. CDR3 nucleotide sequence: TGTGCCAGCAGCCACCCCCTAGCGGGGGGAACAGATACGCAGTATTTT. It encodes CASSHPLAGGTDTQYF.

In its sample, this clonotype was seen a few times. A much larger clone differs from this one at a single base, so this may be a read error. The DNA for the CDR3 is TGTGCCAGCGGCTTACAGGGGATGAACACTGAAGCTTTCTTT. It is translated as CASGLQGMNTEAFF. The rearrangement joins TRBV13 to TRBJ1-1, with 7 bases lining up with TRBD1. This CDR3 has 14 amino acids. Germline lookup yields CDR1 PRHDT and CDR2 FYEKMQ (reference sequence).

The chain uses TRBV20-1 and TRBJ2-7; 13 bases are shared with TRBD2. With 7 bases clipped from V and 2 bases from J, the junction kept 14 bases outside the gene matches. This CDR3 region has 17 residues. Germline V gives CDR1 DFQATT, CDR2 SNEGSKA (reference sequence). Here the CDR3 reads CSGIGLAGDQRTYEQYV. The CDR3 DNA reads TGCAGTGGAATTGGACTAGCGGGGGATCAACGTACCTACGAGCAGTACGTC.

This clonotype has a handful of counts. This chain connects TRBV7-3 to TRBJ2-5, with TRBD2 matching over 7 bases. The CDR3 sequence is 15 residues long. V shed 5 bases, J shed 5 bases, and the junction held 11 bases outside the gene matches. The germline V gene encodes CDR1 SGHTA and CDR2 FQGTGA. The CDR3 sequence: CASSPGTNSRETQYF. CDR3 bases: TGTGCCAGCAGCCCCGGGACTAACAGTAGGGAGACCCAGTACTTC.

The chain is built from TRBV19 and TRBJ2-7; D might be TRBD1 (5 bases). Germline V gene lookup returns CDR1 LNHDA and CDR2 SQIVND (reference sequence). V dropped 3 bases and J dropped 3 bases, with 9 bases sitting between them. The CDR3 loop spans 13 amino acids. The CDR3 DNA follows: TGTGCCAGTAGTATCAAAGGGGTCTACGAGCAGTACTTC. As protein: CASSIKGVYEQYF.

This clonotype occurred a few times. The rearrangement links TRBV12-3 or TRBV12-4 to TRBJ1-4, with 7 positions matching TRBD1. The CDR3 length is 18 residues. V lost 3 bases to trimming and J lost 0 bases; unmatched junction nucleotides: 10. DNA of the CDR3: TGTGCCAGCAGTTTCGGACAGGATATCCAGGCAACTAATGAAAAACTGTTTTTT. Protein product: CASSFGQDIQATNEKLFF.

The chain employs TRBV4-3 and TRBJ2-3, with no clear D. In germline, CDR1 is LGHNA, CDR2 YSLEER. V lost 1 base, J lost 0 bases, and 8 bases lay in between. The CDR3 consists of 15 residues. This CDR3 is CASSQVSTSTDTQYF. In nucleotides, the CDR3 is TGCGCCAGCAGCCAAGTGTCGACTAGCACAGATACGCAGTATTTT.

Ten or more counts support this clonotype. The chain has TRBV7-2 and TRBJ2-5; 9 nucleotides match TRBD1. This CDR3 spans 15 amino acids. Trimming removed 5 bases from V and 4 bases from J; junction bases left unmatched: 8. CDR1 is SGHTA and CDR2 is FQGNSA in the germline V gene. CDR3 nucleotide sequence: TGTGCCAGCAGCCCGGGACAGGGATTAGTAGAGACCCAGTACTTC. As protein: CASSPGQGLVETQYF.